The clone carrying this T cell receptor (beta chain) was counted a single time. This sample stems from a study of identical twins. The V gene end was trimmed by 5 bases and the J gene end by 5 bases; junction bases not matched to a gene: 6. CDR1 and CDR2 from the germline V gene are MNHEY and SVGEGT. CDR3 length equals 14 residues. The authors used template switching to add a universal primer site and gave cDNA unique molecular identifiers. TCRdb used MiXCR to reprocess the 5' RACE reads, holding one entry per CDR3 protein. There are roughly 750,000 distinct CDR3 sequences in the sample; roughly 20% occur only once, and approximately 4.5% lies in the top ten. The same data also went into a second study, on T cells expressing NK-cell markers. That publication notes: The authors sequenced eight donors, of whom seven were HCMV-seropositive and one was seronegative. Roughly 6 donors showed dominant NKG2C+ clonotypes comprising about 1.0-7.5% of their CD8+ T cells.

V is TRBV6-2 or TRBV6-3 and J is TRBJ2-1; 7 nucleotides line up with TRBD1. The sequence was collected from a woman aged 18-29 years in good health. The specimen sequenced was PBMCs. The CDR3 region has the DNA TGTGCCAGCAGTAGGGGACAGCAAAACAATGAGCAGTTCTTC. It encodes CASSRGQQNNEQFF.